This T cell receptor beta chain originates from a study of regulatory T cells in long-lasting Graves disease (dated by TCRdb to 2020 to 2023). Regarding the complete study: Patients with newly diagnosed Graves' disease had been on antithyroid drugs for under 3 months. This study used TCR sequencing and RNA sequencing of peripheral blood to compare persistent Graves' disease patients against newly diagnosed Graves' disease patients. A total of about 33 samples underwent TCR sequencing, from roughly 13 patients with persistent Graves' disease and 20 or so patients with newly diagnosed Graves' disease. The study was registered as a clinical trial and conducted in China.

Many counts were recorded for this clonotype. The antigen it binds to is not known. The sample holds no much larger clone one base away, and base qualities are not on file. According to the study, the label for this sample's time point signals: newly diagnosed GD, antithyroid drugs for less than 3 months. For both TCR sequencing and RNA sequencing, RNA was extracted from PBMCs using TRIzol. Graves' disease was diagnosed according to American Thyroid Association guidelines. The patients came from an endocrinology department in Xi'an, China. Each patient gave approximately 9.7 milliliters of peripheral blood, collected in an EDTA anticoagulant tube. Ficoll Paque Plus density gradient separation was used to isolate PBMCs, and no additional T cell sorting was done. An Agilent 2100 Bioanalyzer and agarose gel were used to check RNA quality, and a NanoDrop 2000 was used to measure RNA concentration. Looking up the germline V gene yields CDR1 ENHRY and CDR2 SYGVKD. Trimming accounts for 8 bases at V and 6 bases at J, while the number of junction bases matched to no gene is 7. The CDR3 sequence holds 13 residues, the cysteine and phenylalanine included. Kept here is only the CDR3 DNA, which spans 39 bases and is read in frame from base 1.

Study-wide findings and limitations: As a limitation, the authors acknowledged that the small sample size may reduce accuracy. Compared with newly diagnosed patients, patients with persistent Graves' disease had lower TCR Shannon entropy and fewer highly expanded clones, which suggests clonal expansion. Persistent disease showed preferential use of TRBV28, TRBJ1-2 and TRBJ2-5, whereas newly diagnosed disease favored TRBV20-1 and TRBJ2-1. Sequencing and analysis were limited to the TCR beta chain. A larger number of public clonotypes was shared among persistent patients (2,741) than among newly diagnosed patients (roughly 930). Only peripheral blood was studied, because thyroid tissue, the primary lesion, was inaccessible.

To prepare the library, multiplex PCR was applied. TCRdb shows the sequencer as Illumina HiSeq 4000. TCR beta libraries were built with iRepertoire HTBI primers and Arm-PCR amplification of CDR3 regions. Gel purification was performed on PCR products prior to sequencing. Per the original workflow: Across samples, approximately 68 TRBV and roughly 13 TRBJ segments were identified and used for gene usage analysis of CDR3 amino acid clonotypes. COPE and FqMerger were used to merge the filtered high-quality paired reads into contigs. Contigs were aligned with BLAST to IMGT TRBV, TRBD and TRBJ reference genes, and CDR3 was defined per IMGT. Any clonotype with a frequency above 0.1% was counted as a highly expanded clone. Shannon entropy was used to measure repertoire diversity, and the Gini coefficient was used to measure V-J evenness. Clonotypes shared by more than one individual were considered public. In-frame beta chains were kept once TCRdb had trimmed the public reads at Q25 with fastp and called clones with MiXCR. Each CDR3 protein appears once, grouped with its most common genes and DNA. TCRdb, not the authors, supplied the V and J calls. The sample table shows a few hundred thousand distinct CDR3 sequences, and around 15% are seen once. The top ten constitute around 20% of the sample.

The data were also submitted as part of a second study, on T cells in Graves' hyperthyroidism and ophthalmopathy. That second publication adds: A patient counted as having stable Graves' hyperthyroidism if no progression to ophthalmopathy occurred over 18 months of follow-up. Hyperthyroidism patients were newly diagnosed, with disease duration under 2 months, and aged 18 to 65 years. Exclusion was applied to patients with uncontrolled infections, other autoimmune diseases, pregnancy or lactation. Diagnoses relied on clinical symptoms, serum thyroxine and TRAb, thyroid ultrasound and orbital computed tomography. A first-round RT-PCR of the TCR CDR3 used the HTBI primer set with the Qiagen OneStep RT-PCR kit. Most expanded thyroid clonotypes (frequency above 0.001) were also detected in blood, a finding suggesting that blood repertoires may reflect thyroid immune responses. A model built on a 13 V-J signature distinguished ophthalmopathy from stable hyperthyroidism, reaching about 89% sensitivity and around 82% specificity in cross-validation and 80%/75% in testing. During validation, the model predicted progression to ophthalmopathy a median of roughly 7.1 months ahead of onset, with more than 55% sensitivity and around 73% specificity. TCR V-J signatures able to tell the groups apart were searched for in a discovery cohort of 100 patients, of whom more than 40 had Graves' ophthalmopathy and around 58 had stable Graves' hyperthyroidism. Prospective prediction of ophthalmopathy was tested in an independent validation cohort consisting of some 20 hyperthyroidism patients and approximately 16 patients who later progressed to ophthalmopathy. The roughly 94 discovery patients were randomly divided into training and test sets at a 7:3 ratio. Thyroid tissue and blood T-cell repertoires from about six Graves' hyperthyroidism patients were also compared in the study. Once sampling was done, hyperthyroidism patients were given methimazole at a starting dose of 30 mg daily, whereas ophthalmopathy patients were given high-dose intravenous methylprednisolone. The libraries were constructed in a second round of multiplex PCR and then size-selected and purified. Sequencing of the libraries was done on an Illumina HiSeq2000 using paired-end 100 bp reads. SOAPnuke was used to process the raw data, throwing out any read that contained adapters or uncalled bases, had a mean Phred below 15, or lacked an exact constant-primer or identifier match. High-quality paired reads were merged with COPE v1.2.5, and unique nucleotide sequences were defined as clonotypes. MiTCR v1.1 was used to align the clonotypes against IMGT TRBV, TRBD and TRBJ reference segments. Only V-J combinations with frequency above 0.0001, covering about 99% of repertoires, were analysed. A TCS score was defined as the ratio between F50 (clonal expansion) and ExV (chaos), using BLOSUM62-based TCRdist between CDR3 peptides within each V-J. Welch's t-statistics and random forest reduced around 550 V-J features to around 14, which were used in a naive Bayes classifier (R e1071). No statistical method was used to fix the sample size in advance, and group allocation was not hidden from the investigators. The paper describes TCR Vbeta CDR3 sequencing of 135 peripheral blood samples, made up of some 42 ophthalmopathy patients, around 73 hyperthyroidism patients and roughly 17 progressor patients.

The sample consisted of peripheral blood mononuclear cells (PBMCs), taken at new diagnosis, from a patient treated with antithyroid drugs. The sequence links TRBV10-3 to TRBJ2-7; 10 middle bases align to TRBD2. This TCR was recovered from a woman aged 18-30 years with Graves disease. Donor details come from another sample of the same person, matched by shared clones. CDR3 sequence: CAIDPSGSREQYF. The nucleotide sequence reads as follows: TGTGCCATCGATCCTAGCGGGAGTCGCGAGCAGTACTTC.